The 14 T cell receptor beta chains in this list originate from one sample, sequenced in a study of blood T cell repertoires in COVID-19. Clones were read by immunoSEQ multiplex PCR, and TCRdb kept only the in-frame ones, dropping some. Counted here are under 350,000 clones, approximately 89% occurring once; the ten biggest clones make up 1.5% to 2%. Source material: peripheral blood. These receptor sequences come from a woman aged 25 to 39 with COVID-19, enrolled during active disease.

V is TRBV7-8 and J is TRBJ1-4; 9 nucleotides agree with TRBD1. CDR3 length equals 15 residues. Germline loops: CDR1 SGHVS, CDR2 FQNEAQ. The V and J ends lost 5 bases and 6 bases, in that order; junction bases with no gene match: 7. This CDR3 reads CASSQRTGDYEKLFF. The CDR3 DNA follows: TGTGCCAGCAGCCAAAGGACAGGGGATTATGAAAAACTGTTTTTT.

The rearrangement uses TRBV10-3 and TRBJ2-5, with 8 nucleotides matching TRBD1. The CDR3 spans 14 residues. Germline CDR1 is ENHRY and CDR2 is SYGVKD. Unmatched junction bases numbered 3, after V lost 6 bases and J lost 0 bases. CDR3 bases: TGTGCCATCAGACCGACAGGGGACCAAGAGACCCAGTACTTC. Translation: CAIRPTGDQETQYF.

The CDR3 nucleotides are TGCGCCAGCAGCTTACTAGCGGGGGGAGGAGAGACCCAGTACTTC. This codes for CASSLLAGGGETQYF. This chain connects TRBV5-1 to TRBJ2-5, with 12 bases fitting TRBD2. Per germline, CDR1 SGHRS and CDR2 YFSETQ. V lost 2 bases to trimming and J lost 4 bases; unmatched junction nucleotides: 3. CDR3 length: 15 amino acids.

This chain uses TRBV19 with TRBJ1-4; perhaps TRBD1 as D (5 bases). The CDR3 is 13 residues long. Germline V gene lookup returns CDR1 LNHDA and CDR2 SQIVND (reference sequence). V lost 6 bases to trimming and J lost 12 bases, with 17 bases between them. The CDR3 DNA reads TGTGCCAGTAGACCGTCCGGGGGGAGCGAACTGTTTTTT. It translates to CASRPSGGSELFF.

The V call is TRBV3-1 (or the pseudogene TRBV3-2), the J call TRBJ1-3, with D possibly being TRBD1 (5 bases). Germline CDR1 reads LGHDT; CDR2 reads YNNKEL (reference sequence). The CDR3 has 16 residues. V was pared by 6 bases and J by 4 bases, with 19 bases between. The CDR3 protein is CASRSTLGGRGNTIYF. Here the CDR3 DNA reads TGTGCCAGCAGGTCAACATTGGGGGGTCGGGGAAACACCATATATTTT.

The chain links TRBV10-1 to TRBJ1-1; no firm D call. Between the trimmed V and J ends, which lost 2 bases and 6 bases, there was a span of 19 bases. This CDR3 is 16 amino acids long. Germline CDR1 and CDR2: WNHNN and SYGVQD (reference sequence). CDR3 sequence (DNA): TGCGCCAGCAGTGAGACGGGAACCATGGCCAACGCTGAAGCTTTCTTT. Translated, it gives CASSETGTMANAEAFF.

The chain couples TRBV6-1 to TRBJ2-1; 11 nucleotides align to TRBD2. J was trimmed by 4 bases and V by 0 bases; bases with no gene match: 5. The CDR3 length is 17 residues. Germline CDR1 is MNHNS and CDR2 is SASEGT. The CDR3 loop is CASSEALAGGVYNEQFF. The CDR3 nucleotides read TGTGCCAGCAGTGAAGCCCTAGCGGGGGGCGTTTACAATGAGCAGTTCTTC.

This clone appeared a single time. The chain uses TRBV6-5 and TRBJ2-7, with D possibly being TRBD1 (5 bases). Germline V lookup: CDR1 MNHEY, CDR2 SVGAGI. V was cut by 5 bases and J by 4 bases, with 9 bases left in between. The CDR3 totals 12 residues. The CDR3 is CASSLTAYEQYV. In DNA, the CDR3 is TGTGCCAGCAGTCTGACAGCTTACGAGCAGTACGTC.

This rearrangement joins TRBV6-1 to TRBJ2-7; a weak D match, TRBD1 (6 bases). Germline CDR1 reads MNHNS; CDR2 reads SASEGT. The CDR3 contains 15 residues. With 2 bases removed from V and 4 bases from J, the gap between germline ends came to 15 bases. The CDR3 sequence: CASSEQRTETYEQYF. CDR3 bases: TGTGCCAGCAGTGAACAAAGGACAGAGACGTACGAGCAGTACTTC.

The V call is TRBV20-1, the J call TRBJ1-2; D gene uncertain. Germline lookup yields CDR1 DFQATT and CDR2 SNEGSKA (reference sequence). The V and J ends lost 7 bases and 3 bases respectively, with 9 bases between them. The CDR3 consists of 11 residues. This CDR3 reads CSGERDYGYTF. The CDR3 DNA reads TGCAGTGGGGAGCGAGACTATGGCTACACCTTC.

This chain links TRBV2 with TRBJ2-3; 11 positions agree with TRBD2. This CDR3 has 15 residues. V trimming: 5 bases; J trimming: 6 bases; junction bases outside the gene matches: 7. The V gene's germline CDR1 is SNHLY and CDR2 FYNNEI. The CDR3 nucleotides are TGTGCCAGCAGTCTACCGGGACTAGCGGAGGATACGCAGTATTTT. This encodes CASSLPGLAEDTQYF.

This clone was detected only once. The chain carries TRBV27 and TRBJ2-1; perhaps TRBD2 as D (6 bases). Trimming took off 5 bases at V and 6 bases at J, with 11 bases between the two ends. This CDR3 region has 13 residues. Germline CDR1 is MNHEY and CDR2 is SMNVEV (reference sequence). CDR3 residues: CASSGGYSNEQFF. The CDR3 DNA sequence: TGTGCCAGCAGTGGAGGGTACTCCAATGAGCAGTTCTTC.

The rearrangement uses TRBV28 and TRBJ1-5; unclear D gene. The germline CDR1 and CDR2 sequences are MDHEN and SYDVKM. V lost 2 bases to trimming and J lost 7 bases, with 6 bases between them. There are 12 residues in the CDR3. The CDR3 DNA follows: TGTGCCAGCAGTTTACGGAGGCAGCCCCAGCATTTT. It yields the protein CASSLRRQPQHF.

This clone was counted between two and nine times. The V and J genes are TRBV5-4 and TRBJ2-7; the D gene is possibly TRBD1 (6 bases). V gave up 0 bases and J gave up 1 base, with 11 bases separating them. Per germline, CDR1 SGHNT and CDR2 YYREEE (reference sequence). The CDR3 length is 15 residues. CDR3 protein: CASSLGGQRSYEQYF. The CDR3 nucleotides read TGTGCCAGCAGCTTGGGGGGACAACGGTCCTACGAGCAGTACTTC.